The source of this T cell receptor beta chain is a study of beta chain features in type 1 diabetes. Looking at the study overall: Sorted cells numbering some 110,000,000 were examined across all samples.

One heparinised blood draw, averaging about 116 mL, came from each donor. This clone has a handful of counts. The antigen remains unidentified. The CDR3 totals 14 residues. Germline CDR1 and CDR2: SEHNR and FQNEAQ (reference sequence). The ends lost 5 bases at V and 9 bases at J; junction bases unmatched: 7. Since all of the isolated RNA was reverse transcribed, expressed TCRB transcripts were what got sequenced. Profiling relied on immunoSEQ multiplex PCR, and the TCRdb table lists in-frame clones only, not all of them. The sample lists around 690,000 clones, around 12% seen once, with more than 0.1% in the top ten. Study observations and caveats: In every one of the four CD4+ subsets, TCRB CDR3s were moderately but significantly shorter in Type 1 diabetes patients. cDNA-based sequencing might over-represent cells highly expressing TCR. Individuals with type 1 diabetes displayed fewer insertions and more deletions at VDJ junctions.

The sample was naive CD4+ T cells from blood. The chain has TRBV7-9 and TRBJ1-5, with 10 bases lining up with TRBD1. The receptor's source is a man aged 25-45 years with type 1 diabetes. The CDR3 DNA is TGTGCCAGCAGCCAAGGGACAGGGGACCGGCCCCAGCATTTT. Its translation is CASSQGTGDRPQHF.